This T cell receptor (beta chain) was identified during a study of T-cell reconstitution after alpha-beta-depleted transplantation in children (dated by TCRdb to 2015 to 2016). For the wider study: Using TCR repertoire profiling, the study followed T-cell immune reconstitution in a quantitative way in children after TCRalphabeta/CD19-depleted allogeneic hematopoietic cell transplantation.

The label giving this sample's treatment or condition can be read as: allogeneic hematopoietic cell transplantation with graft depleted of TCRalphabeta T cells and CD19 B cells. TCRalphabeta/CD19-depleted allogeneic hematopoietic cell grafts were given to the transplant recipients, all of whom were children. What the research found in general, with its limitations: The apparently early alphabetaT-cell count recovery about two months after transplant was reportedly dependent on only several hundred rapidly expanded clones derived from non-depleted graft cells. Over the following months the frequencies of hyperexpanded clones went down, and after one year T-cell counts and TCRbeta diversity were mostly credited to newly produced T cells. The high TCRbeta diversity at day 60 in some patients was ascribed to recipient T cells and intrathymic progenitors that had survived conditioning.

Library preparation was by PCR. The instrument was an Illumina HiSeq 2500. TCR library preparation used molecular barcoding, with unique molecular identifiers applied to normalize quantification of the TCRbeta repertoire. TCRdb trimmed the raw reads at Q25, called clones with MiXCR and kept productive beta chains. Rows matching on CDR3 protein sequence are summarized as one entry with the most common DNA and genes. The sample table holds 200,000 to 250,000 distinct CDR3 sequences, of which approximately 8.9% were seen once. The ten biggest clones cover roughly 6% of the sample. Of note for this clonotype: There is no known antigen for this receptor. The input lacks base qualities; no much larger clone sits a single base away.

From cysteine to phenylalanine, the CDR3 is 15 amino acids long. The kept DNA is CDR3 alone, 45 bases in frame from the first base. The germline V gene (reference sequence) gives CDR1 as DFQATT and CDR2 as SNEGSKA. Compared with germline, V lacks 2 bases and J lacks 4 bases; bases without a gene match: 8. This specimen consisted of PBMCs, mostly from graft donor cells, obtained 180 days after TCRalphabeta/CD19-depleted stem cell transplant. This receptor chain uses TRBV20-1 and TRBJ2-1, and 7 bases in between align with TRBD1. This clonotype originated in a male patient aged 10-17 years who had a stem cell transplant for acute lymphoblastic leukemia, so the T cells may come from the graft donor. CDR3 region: CSARFRTGPYNEQFF. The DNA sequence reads TGCAGTGCTAGATTCCGGACAGGTCCTTACAATGAGCAGTTCTTC.